The rows below give T cell receptor beta chains drawn from one sample of a study of T-cell memory formation after mild COVID-19. Each CDR3 protein is one row after TCRdb ran MiXCR on the 5' RACE reads. The sample lists around 500,000 distinct CDR3 sequences, over 15% occurring once. The sequenced sample consisted of PBMCs or a T cell subset sorted from them (not recorded which). These receptors originate from an adult woman who had mild COVID-19 (a few samples of this study predate the infection). Cell type and time point are not known. Both conserved end residues are part of each CDR3. Fields, in order: J gene, clone size, V gene, D gene, CDR3 protein, CDR3 DNA. D genes are given only for firm matches. Clone size is given for some rows only: seen once, a few or many times, or a class if the clone is expanded.

j_gene: TRBJ2-1; abundance: NA; v_gene: TRBV7-3; d_gene: NA; CDR3aa: CASGPAGHSYNEQFF; CDR3nt: TGTGCCAGCGGTCCGGCCGGCCACTCCTACAATGAGCAGTTCTTC
j_gene: TRBJ1-2; abundance: NA; v_gene: TRBV5-1; d_gene: TRBD1; CDR3aa: CASSPDRVQYGYTF; CDR3nt: TGCGCCAGCAGTCCGGACAGGGTACAGTATGGCTACACCTTC
j_gene: TRBJ1-5; abundance: NA; v_gene: TRBV7-2; d_gene: NA; CDR3aa: CASSSRSGDQPQHF; CDR3nt: TGTGCCAGCAGCTCCCGGTCAGGGGATCAGCCCCAGCATTTT
j_gene: TRBJ2-7; abundance: few; v_gene: TRBV7-3; d_gene: NA; CDR3aa: CASSLKAVGRVKIEQYF; CDR3nt: TGTGCCAGCAGCTTAAAGGCCGTGGGGCGGGTAAAGATCGAGCAGTACTTC
j_gene: TRBJ2-7; abundance: NA; v_gene: TRBV20-1; d_gene: TRBD1; CDR3aa: CSARDEGSRGRPISYEQYF; CDR3nt: TGCAGTGCTAGAGATGAGGGAAGCAGGGGGCGCCCAATCTCCTACGAGCAGTACTTC
j_gene: TRBJ1-1; abundance: few; v_gene: TRBV5-6; d_gene: NA; CDR3aa: CASSRSRLLEAFF; CDR3nt: TGTGCCAGCAGCCGCTCACGACTGCTTGAAGCTTTCTTT
j_gene: TRBJ2-1; abundance: few; v_gene: TRBV6-6; d_gene: NA; CDR3aa: CASSQTRTDSDNEQFF; CDR3nt: TGTGCCAGCAGTCAAACTCGCACTGACTCCGACAATGAGCAGTTCTTC
j_gene: TRBJ2-1; abundance: few; v_gene: TRBV2; d_gene: NA; CDR3aa: CASSEGWGSYNEQFF; CDR3nt: TGTGCCAGCAGTGAAGGGTGGGGATCCTACAATGAGCAGTTCTTC
j_gene: TRBJ2-7; abundance: once; v_gene: TRBV5-5; d_gene: TRBD1; CDR3aa: CASSLMRLGTGAPYEQYF; CDR3nt: TGTGCCAGCAGCTTGATGAGGTTAGGCACAGGGGCCCCCTACGAGCAGTACTTC
j_gene: TRBJ2-3; abundance: NA; v_gene: TRBV20-1; d_gene: NA; CDR3aa: CSARFYTDTQYF; CDR3nt: TGCAGTGCTAGATTTTACACAGATACGCAGTATTTT
j_gene: TRBJ1-3; abundance: few; v_gene: TRBV7-9; d_gene: TRBD1; CDR3aa: CASSLAARTGKSSGNTIYF; CDR3nt: TGTGCCAGCAGCTTAGCCGCCCGGACAGGGAAATCCTCTGGAAACACCATATATTTT
j_gene: TRBJ2-1; abundance: few; v_gene: TRBV14; d_gene: NA; CDR3aa: CASSQRGLRPEGANEQFF; CDR3nt: TGTGCCAGCAGCCAAAGGGGACTTCGTCCGGAGGGGGCCAATGAGCAGTTCTTC
j_gene: TRBJ2-7; abundance: few; v_gene: TRBV4-2; d_gene: NA; CDR3aa: CASSQERREDYEQYF; CDR3nt: TGTGCCAGCAGCCAAGAAAGGAGGGAGGACTACGAGCAGTACTTC
j_gene: TRBJ1-5; abundance: NA; v_gene: TRBV30; d_gene: NA; CDR3aa: CAWSVYGSGNQPQHF; CDR3nt: TGTGCCTGGAGTGTATACGGGTCTGGCAATCAGCCCCAGCATTTT
j_gene: TRBJ1-2; abundance: once; v_gene: TRBV4-3; d_gene: NA; CDR3aa: CASSQDLGFHYGYTF; CDR3nt: TGCGCCAGCAGCCAAGATTTGGGTTTCCACTATGGCTACACCTTC
j_gene: TRBJ1-2; abundance: few; v_gene: TRBV11-2; d_gene: TRBD1; CDR3aa: CASSLRQGRVRSGAGYGYTF; CDR3nt: TGTGCCAGCAGCTTGAGACAGGGCAGGGTGCGATCGGGTGCGGGATATGGCTACACCTTC
j_gene: TRBJ2-2; abundance: NA; v_gene: TRBV18; d_gene: NA; CDR3aa: CASSPSLGTGELFF; CDR3nt: TGTGCCAGCTCACCAAGTCTTGGCACCGGGGAGCTGTTTTTT
j_gene: TRBJ2-3; abundance: few; v_gene: TRBV7-8; d_gene: NA; CDR3aa: CASSLGGALADTQYF; CDR3nt: TGTGCCAGCAGCTTAGGGGGGGCCCTAGCAGATACGCAGTATTTT
j_gene: TRBJ2-7; abundance: NA; v_gene: TRBV25-1; d_gene: NA; CDR3aa: CASSGHGLGGYEQYF; CDR3nt: TGTGCCAGCAGTGGACACGGCCTCGGGGGCTACGAGCAGTACTTC
j_gene: TRBJ2-7; abundance: few; v_gene: TRBV9; d_gene: NA; CDR3aa: CASSVDLTTGEQYF; CDR3nt: TGTGCCAGCAGCGTAGACCTCACTACGGGAGAGCAGTACTTC
j_gene: TRBJ2-3; abundance: NA; v_gene: TRBV4-3; d_gene: NA; CDR3aa: CASSQDVGTDTQYF; CDR3nt: TGCGCCAGCAGCCAAGACGTCGGCACAGATACGCAGTATTTT
j_gene: TRBJ1-4; abundance: few; v_gene: TRBV7-6; d_gene: NA; CDR3aa: CASSLEVGGTNEKLFF; CDR3nt: TGTGCCAGCAGCTTAGAAGTGGGGGGTACTAATGAAAAACTGTTTTTT
j_gene: TRBJ2-1; abundance: NA; v_gene: TRBV11-2; d_gene: NA; CDR3aa: CASSLDGWGSSSYNEQFF; CDR3nt: TGTGCCAGCAGCTTAGATGGGTGGGGGTCCAGCTCCTACAATGAGCAGTTCTTC
j_gene: TRBJ2-7; abundance: NA; v_gene: TRBV29-1; d_gene: TRBD2; CDR3aa: CSVDGGFGEYEQYF; CDR3nt: TGCAGCGTTGACGGGGGGTTTGGGGAGTACGAGCAGTACTTC
j_gene: TRBJ1-1; abundance: few; v_gene: TRBV6-5; d_gene: NA; CDR3aa: CASSWTDRSGTFF; CDR3nt: TGTGCCAGCAGTTGGACAGACCGTTCGGGAACTTTCTTT
j_gene: TRBJ2-7; abundance: many; v_gene: TRBV28; d_gene: NA; CDR3aa: CASRTASSYEQYF; CDR3nt: TGTGCCAGCAGGACAGCAAGCTCCTACGAGCAGTACTTC
j_gene: TRBJ1-1; abundance: few; v_gene: TRBV3-1; d_gene: TRBD1; CDR3aa: CASRQGQGTEAFF; CDR3nt: TGTGCCAGCAGACAGGGACAGGGCACTGAAGCTTTCTTT
j_gene: TRBJ1-2; abundance: many; v_gene: TRBV5-1; d_gene: NA; CDR3aa: CASSLEIGNGYTF; CDR3nt: TGCGCCAGCAGCTTGGAGATAGGGAATGGCTACACCTTC
j_gene: TRBJ2-7; abundance: few; v_gene: TRBV6-1; d_gene: TRBD2; CDR3aa: CASSDRRLAYYTSSYEQYF; CDR3nt: TGTGCCAGCAGCGACCGGAGACTAGCCTATTACACTAGCTCCTACGAGCAGTACTTC
j_gene: TRBJ2-7; abundance: few; v_gene: TRBV9; d_gene: NA; CDR3aa: CASSVGVGSGSYEQYF; CDR3nt: TGTGCCAGCAGCGTAGGTGTAGGTAGCGGTTCCTACGAGCAGTACTTC
j_gene: TRBJ2-2; abundance: few; v_gene: TRBV9; d_gene: NA; CDR3aa: CASSVDPRHDTGELFF; CDR3nt: TGTGCCAGCAGCGTAGATCCCAGGCATGACACCGGGGAGCTGTTTTTT
j_gene: TRBJ2-1; abundance: NA; v_gene: TRBV14; d_gene: TRBD1; CDR3aa: CASSLSGTGREQFF; CDR3nt: TGTGCCAGCAGCCTATCCGGGACAGGGAGAGAGCAGTTCTTC
j_gene: TRBJ2-1; abundance: once; v_gene: TRBV29-1; d_gene: TRBD1; CDR3aa: CSVEFSGTGKIDEQFF; CDR3nt: TGCAGCGTTGAATTCTCCGGGACAGGGAAGATCGACGAGCAGTTCTTC
j_gene: TRBJ1-6; abundance: NA; v_gene: TRBV5-1; d_gene: NA; CDR3aa: CASSLDLGPLHF; CDR3nt: TGCGCCAGCAGCTTGGATTTAGGTCCCCTCCACTTT
j_gene: TRBJ2-3; abundance: many; v_gene: TRBV5-1; d_gene: TRBD1; CDR3aa: CASGMDRQGGTDTQYF; CDR3nt: TGCGCCAGCGGAATGGACAGGCAAGGGGGCACAGATACGCAGTATTTT
j_gene: TRBJ1-2; abundance: NA; v_gene: TRBV6-1; d_gene: NA; CDR3aa: CASKIRDGLDFFYGYTF; CDR3nt: TGTGCCAGCAAGATACGGGACGGCCTAGATTTCTTCTATGGCTACACCTTC
j_gene: TRBJ2-7; abundance: few; v_gene: TRBV21-1; d_gene: NA; CDR3aa: CASSKVYRTGLSYEQYF; CDR3nt: TGTGCCAGCAGCAAAGTTTATAGGACAGGGCTCTCCTACGAGCAGTACTTC
j_gene: TRBJ2-7; abundance: NA; v_gene: TRBV5-5; d_gene: NA; CDR3aa: CASSFAGAYEQYF; CDR3nt: TGTGCCAGCAGCTTTGCAGGAGCCTACGAGCAGTACTTC
j_gene: TRBJ1-2; abundance: NA; v_gene: TRBV19; d_gene: NA; CDR3aa: CASSMALTEPPFYGYTF; CDR3nt: TGTGCCAGTAGTATGGCCCTCACCGAACCCCCTTTCTATGGCTACACCTTC
j_gene: TRBJ2-7; abundance: NA; v_gene: TRBV4-1; d_gene: NA; CDR3aa: CASSQGSTGVYEQYF; CDR3nt: TGCGCCAGCAGCCAAGGATCGACAGGAGTCTACGAGCAGTACTTC
j_gene: TRBJ2-1; abundance: few; v_gene: TRBV6-4; d_gene: NA; CDR3aa: CASSDTSYNEQFF; CDR3nt: TGTGCCAGCAGTGACACCTCGTACAATGAGCAGTTCTTC
j_gene: TRBJ1-2; abundance: few; v_gene: TRBV28; d_gene: NA; CDR3aa: CASSSTGPLYGYTF; CDR3nt: TGTGCCAGCAGTTCAACCGGGCCCCTCTATGGCTACACCTTC
j_gene: TRBJ1-5; abundance: NA; v_gene: TRBV7-9; d_gene: NA; CDR3aa: CASSLGISGDADNQPQHF; CDR3nt: TGTGCCAGCAGCTTAGGGATTTCGGGGGACGCAGACAATCAGCCCCAGCATTTT
j_gene: TRBJ1-2; abundance: NA; v_gene: TRBV7-6; d_gene: TRBD1; CDR3aa: CASSLWTGEVPYGYTF; CDR3nt: TGTGCCAGCAGCCTCTGGACAGGGGAGGTTCCCTATGGCTACACCTTC
j_gene: TRBJ2-7; abundance: few; v_gene: TRBV6-2/TRBV6-3; d_gene: NA; CDR3aa: CASTTSGPSYEQYF; CDR3nt: TGTGCCAGCACAACCTCGGGGCCAAGCTACGAGCAGTACTTC
j_gene: TRBJ2-3; abundance: NA; v_gene: TRBV3-1; d_gene: TRBD2; CDR3aa: CASSQVSGGTDTQYF; CDR3nt: TGTGCCAGCAGCCAAGTTAGCGGGGGCACAGATACGCAGTATTTT
j_gene: TRBJ2-2; abundance: few; v_gene: TRBV5-4; d_gene: NA; CDR3aa: CASSETGSNTGELFF; CDR3nt: TGTGCCAGCAGCGAAACAGGGTCGAACACCGGGGAGCTGTTTTTT
j_gene: TRBJ2-4; abundance: NA; v_gene: TRBV6-1; d_gene: NA; CDR3aa: CASSERTQGSIQYF; CDR3nt: TGTGCCAGCAGTGAAAGAACCCAGGGAAGCATTCAGTACTTC
j_gene: TRBJ2-3; abundance: NA; v_gene: TRBV3-1; d_gene: TRBD2; CDR3aa: CASSQGASGRIDTQYF; CDR3nt: TGTGCCAGCAGCCAAGGCGCTAGCGGTAGGATAGATACGCAGTATTTT
j_gene: TRBJ1-1; abundance: NA; v_gene: TRBV6-5; d_gene: NA; CDR3aa: CASSYQGGTEAFF; CDR3nt: TGTGCCAGCAGTTACCAGGGAGGGACTGAAGCTTTCTTT
j_gene: TRBJ2-3; abundance: few; v_gene: TRBV7-9; d_gene: NA; CDR3aa: CASSWWGVTDTQYF; CDR3nt: TGTGCCAGCAGCTGGTGGGGGGTGACAGATACGCAGTATTTT
j_gene: TRBJ1-1; abundance: NA; v_gene: TRBV5-1; d_gene: NA; CDR3aa: CASSWAGRPTEAFF; CDR3nt: TGCGCCAGCAGCTGGGCAGGGAGGCCCACTGAAGCTTTCTTT
j_gene: TRBJ2-3; abundance: NA; v_gene: TRBV7-3; d_gene: TRBD2; CDR3aa: CASSLTPGLVGGTDTQYF; CDR3nt: TGTGCCAGCAGCTTAACACCCGGACTAGTGGGGGGAACAGATACGCAGTATTTT
j_gene: TRBJ2-7; abundance: few; v_gene: TRBV20-1; d_gene: NA; CDR3aa: CSASHVPISYEQYF; CDR3nt: TGCAGTGCTAGTCACGTGCCAATCTCCTACGAGCAGTACTTC
j_gene: TRBJ2-2; abundance: few; v_gene: TRBV11-1; d_gene: NA; CDR3aa: CASSTGTPGELFF; CDR3nt: TGTGCCAGCAGCACAGGGACGCCCGGGGAGCTGTTTTTT
j_gene: TRBJ1-2; abundance: NA; v_gene: TRBV12-3/TRBV12-4; d_gene: NA; CDR3aa: CASSFLRTDGYTF; CDR3nt: TGTGCCAGCAGTTTTCTCCGGACAGATGGCTACACCTTC